This T cell receptor (beta chain) stems from a study of T cell repertoires in cytomegalovirus infection. About the research overall: CMV infection together with matching HLA type was indicated by public TCR beta signatures. General study results and limits: Within the response measured ex vivo, HLA-C-restricted CMV-specific TCR beta clonotypes were dominant. Based on cumulative public TCR beta family frequency, carriers of CMV plus the relevant HLA were identified.

This CDR3 is built from 19 residues. Trimming removed 0 bases from V and 1 base from J; junction bases left unmatched: 12. Germline assignment: CDR1 SQVTM and CDR2 ANQGSEA. TCRdb re-derived calls from the reads in MiXCR, one entry per CDR3 protein. Of approximately 630,000 distinct CDR3 sequences listed, roughly 26% are singletons. This clonotype occurred a few times. The antigen remains unidentified. This receptor was obtained from a human donor in good health (CMV status not recorded). Some clones in this sample may be carry-over from other donors' samples. The sequencing sample was made of CD8+ T cells from PBMCs. The J gene is TRBJ2-4, the V gene TRBV29-1; 10 nucleotides align to TRBD2. Here the CDR3 DNA reads TGCAGCGTTGAAGATCCTCCCCTAGCGGGGGAAAGGGCCAAAAACATTCAGTACTTC. Amino acids: CSVEDPPLAGERAKNIQYF.